These 15 T cell receptor beta chains came from one sample sequenced in a study of T cell responses to AZD1222 COVID-19 vaccine. Here immunoSEQ multiplex PCR was the method, and the copy in TCRdb shows in-frame clones only, minus some. Seen here are about 75,000 clones, around 89% observed once, and the top ten hold less than 12%. Sequenced material: peripheral blood, taken 28 days after the second dose of the MenACWY control vaccine. The receptors originated from an adult who received the MenACWY meningococcal vaccine as a control.

This clone was seen only once. The genes are TRBV3-1 (or the pseudogene TRBV3-2) and TRBJ1-2; 7 nucleotides agree with TRBD1. Germline V gene lookup returns CDR1 LGHDT and CDR2 YNNKEL (reference sequence). V shed 0 bases, J shed 4 bases, and the junction held 2 bases outside the gene matches. This CDR3 has 14 amino acids. In DNA, the CDR3 is TGTGCCAGCAGCCAAGAAGGGGGCGCCTATGGCTACACCTTC. Protein product: CASSQEGGAYGYTF.

The rearrangement joins TRBV4-1 to TRBJ1-2; no clear D. Germline values: CDR1 MGHRA, CDR2 YSYEKL. This CDR3 has 17 amino acids. V gave up 0 bases and J gave up 0 bases, with 14 bases separating them. CDR3 nucleotides: TGCGCCAGCAGCCAAGATTTGGCCAGGATAGCTAACTATGGCTACACCTTC. Amino acid sequence: CASSQDLARIANYGYTF.

The chain uses TRBV30 and TRBJ1-4; no reliable D call. The germline gives CDR1 GTSNPN, CDR2 SVGIG (reference sequence). Trimming removed 1 base at V and 1 base at J, with 19 bases between. The CDR3 totals 18 residues. Here the CDR3 reads CAWSATLPTLGTNEKLFF. The DNA for the CDR3 is TGTGCCTGGAGTGCAACATTGCCTACCCTTGGAACTAATGAAAAACTGTTTTTT.

The chain joins TRBV29-1 to TRBJ1-4, with a tentative D call TRBD1 (6 bases). With 4 bases removed from V and 5 bases from J, the gap between germline ends came to 8 bases. The CDR3 runs 12 residues. The germline CDR1 and CDR2 sequences are SQVTM and ANQGSEA. The CDR3 sequence is CSVGRGNEKLFF. The DNA for the CDR3 is TGCAGCGTTGGAAGGGGGAATGAAAAACTGTTTTTT.

V usage is TRBV27 and J usage is TRBJ1-1, with D unresolved. Germline lookup yields CDR1 MNHEY and CDR2 SMNVEV (reference sequence). The CDR3 is 15 residues long. V lost 5 bases and J 4 bases, leaving 17 bases between the germline ends. The chain's CDR3 is CASSLSAGSVTEAFF. The CDR3, as DNA: TGTGCCAGCAGTCTCTCGGCGGGGTCGGTCACTGAAGCTTTCTTT.

The chain combines TRBV19 with TRBJ1-3; D is possibly TRBD1 (5 bases). The CDR3 sequence is 15 residues long. Germline V gene lookup returns CDR1 LNHDA and CDR2 SQIVND (reference sequence). With 5 bases removed from V and 2 bases from J, the gap between germline ends came to 13 bases. The DNA of the CDR3 is TGTGCCAGTAGTCTACGGGCAGGGACTGGAAACACCATATATTTT. Encoded protein: CASSLRAGTGNTIYF.

The chain links TRBV5-1 to TRBJ1-4; 9 nucleotides align to TRBD1. This CDR3 contains 13 residues. The J segment lost 12 bases and the V segment lost 0 bases, leaving 3 bases of the junction unmatched. Germline lookup yields CDR1 SGHRS and CDR2 YFSETQ. CDR3 region: CASSLVRQGELFF. The DNA of the CDR3 is TGCGCCAGCAGCTTGGTTAGACAGGGGGAACTGTTTTTT.

V is TRBV6-6 and J is TRBJ2-1; a weak D match, TRBD1 (5 bases). V gave up 0 bases and J gave up 13 bases, with 10 bases separating them. The CDR3 is 12 residues long. Germline CDR1 and CDR2: MNHNY and SVGAGI (reference sequence). Here the CDR3 DNA reads TGTGCCAGCAGTTACTCGGGGCTCACCCAGTTCTTC. Its protein is CASSYSGLTQFF.

V usage is TRBV6-1 and J usage is TRBJ2-1; unclear D gene. V lost 0 bases, J lost 4 bases, and 7 bases lay in between. Germline V CDR1 and CDR2: MNHNS, SASEGT. This CDR3 is built from 14 residues. CDR3 bases: TGTGCCAGCAGTGAAGCGTCACCGTACAATGAGCAGTTCTTC. Residues: CASSEASPYNEQFF.

The V gene is TRBV19, the J gene TRBJ1-1, with 8 positions matching TRBD1. Germline V lookup: CDR1 LNHDA, CDR2 SQIVND (reference sequence). This CDR3 has 14 residues. Trimming took 6 bases from V and 7 from J; bases not matched to a gene: 10. The CDR3 region is CASRTGDRTNEAFF. The DNA for the CDR3 is TGTGCCAGTAGAACGGGGGACAGGACGAATGAAGCTTTCTTT.

This clone appeared a few times. The chain combines TRBV5-6 with TRBJ1-3, with D unclear. Germline values: CDR1 SGHDT, CDR2 YYEEEE. The CDR3 sequence is 14 residues long. V lost 4 bases to trimming and J lost 0 bases, with 8 bases between them. CDR3 loop: CASSPRTSGNTIYF. The CDR3 region has the DNA TGTGCCAGCAGCCCACGGACCTCTGGAAACACCATATATTTT.

This rearrangement joins TRBV6-4 to TRBJ2-1; TRBD2 aligns across 10 bases. The CDR3 is 14 residues long. Germline V gene lookup returns CDR1 MRHNA and CDR2 SNTAGT. With 8 bases clipped from V and 5 bases from J, the junction kept 6 bases outside the gene matches. CDR3 nucleotide sequence: TGTGCCAGCCGGACTAGCGGCCTGCACAATGAGCAGTTCTTC. It yields the protein CASRTSGLHNEQFF.

J is TRBJ1-2 and V is TRBV24-1; D call uncertain. Germline-derived CDR1 and CDR2 are KGHDR and SFDVKD. The CDR3 is made up of 16 amino acids. Trimming removed 5 bases at V and 5 bases at J, with 20 bases between. The CDR3 is CATSASGLQASYGYTF. Written as DNA, the CDR3 is TGTGCCACCAGTGCGTCCGGTCTCCAAGCCAGTTATGGCTACACCTTC.

This clone was recorded once. J is TRBJ2-1 and V is TRBV6-5, with 8 bases aligning to TRBD2. With 7 bases clipped from V and 0 bases from J, the junction kept 5 bases outside the gene matches. Germline V lookup: CDR1 MNHEY, CDR2 SVGAGI. CDR3 length equals 15 residues. The CDR3 bases are TGTGCCAGCAACGAGCGGGGGAGCTCCTACAATGAGCAGTTCTTC. It translates to CASNERGSSYNEQFF.

The chain joins TRBV7-8 to TRBJ2-3, with TRBD1 matching over 9 bases. The germline V gene encodes CDR1 SGHVS and CDR2 FQNEAQ. The trim removed 4 bases at V and 3 bases at J, leaving 8 bases unmatched. This CDR3 has 16 residues. The CDR3 spells CASSSGQGKGTDTQYF. The CDR3 nucleotides are TGTGCCAGCAGCTCCGGACAGGGGAAAGGGACAGATACGCAGTATTTT.